This entry lists 3 T cell receptor beta chains sequenced from one sample in a study of CD8 T cells in Susac syndrome. RNA was extracted with the RNeasy kit, and a quantity of roughly 0.5 to 1 ug was reverse transcribed using random hexamers. TCRdb analysed the immunoSEQ multiplex PCR reads with MiXCR anew, one entry per CDR3 protein. The repertoire holds 200,000 to 250,000 distinct CDR3 sequences, approximately 90% seen once, with over 0.1% in the top ten. The sample was CD8+ T cells from PBMCs. These receptors all come from a human donor with multiple sclerosis.

J is TRBJ2-4 and V is TRBV7-9; 10 nucleotides align to TRBD1. This CDR3 region has 15 residues. Trimming at V came to 5 bases and at J to 3 bases, leaving 4 bases not matched to a gene. Germline V gene data show CDR1 as SEHNR and CDR2 as FQNEAQ (reference sequence). CDR3 amino acids: CASSRQGASKNIQYF. CDR3 nucleotide sequence: TGTGCCAGCAGCCGACAGGGGGCAAGCAAAAACATTCAGTACTTC.

This sequence joins TRBV5-1 and TRBJ2-6; D is perhaps TRBD1 or TRBD2 (6 bases each). The CDR3 is made up of 18 amino acids. V gave up 1 base and J gave up 3 bases, with 17 bases separating them. Germline V gene data show CDR1 as SGHRS and CDR2 as YFSETQ. The CDR3 region has the DNA TGCGCCAGCAGCTTGTTCGGGGGCTCAGGATTTGGGGCCAACGTCCTGACTTTC. Its protein product is CASSLFGGSGFGANVLTF.

This rearrangement joins TRBV7-6 to TRBJ1-5; no definite D call. Trimming took 4 bases from V and 5 from J, leaving 12 bases between them. The V gene's germline CDR1 is SGHVS and CDR2 FNYEAQ. The CDR3 is 14 residues long. CDR3 coding DNA: TGTGCCAGCAGCTCGCAGGAAGGTGATCAGCCCCAGCATTTT. Protein product: CASSSQEGDQPQHF.